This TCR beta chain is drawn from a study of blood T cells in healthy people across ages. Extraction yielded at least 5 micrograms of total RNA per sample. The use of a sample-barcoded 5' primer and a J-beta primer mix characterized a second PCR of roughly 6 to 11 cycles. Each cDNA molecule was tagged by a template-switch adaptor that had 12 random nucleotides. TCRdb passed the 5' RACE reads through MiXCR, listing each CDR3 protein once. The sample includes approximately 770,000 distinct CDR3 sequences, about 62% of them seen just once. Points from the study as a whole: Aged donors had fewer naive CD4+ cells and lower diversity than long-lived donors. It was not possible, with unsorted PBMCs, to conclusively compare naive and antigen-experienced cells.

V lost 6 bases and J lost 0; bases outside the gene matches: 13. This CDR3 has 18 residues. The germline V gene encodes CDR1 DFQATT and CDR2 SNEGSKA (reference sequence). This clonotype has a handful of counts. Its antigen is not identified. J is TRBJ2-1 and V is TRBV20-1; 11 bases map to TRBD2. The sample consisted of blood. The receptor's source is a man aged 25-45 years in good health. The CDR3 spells CSATTSGSLGSSYNEQFF. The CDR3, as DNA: TGCAGTGCCACCACTAGCGGGAGTTTGGGAAGCTCCTACAATGAGCAGTTCTTC.